This passage covers 2 T cell receptor beta chains from one sample sequenced in a study of chemoradiotherapy in HPV16-positive cancers. Using immunoSEQ multiplex PCR, the repertoire was profiled, and TCRdb retains in-frame clones only, with some absent. The sample includes roughly 28,000 clones, 84% of them seen just once. The sequenced sample was blood, obtained from a patient who underwent chemoradiotherapy. The receptors were sampled from a human donor with HPV-associated anogenital cancer.

The CDR3 loop is CASSQPSYEQYF. The CDR3 region has the DNA TGTGCCAGCAGCCAACCTTCCTACGAGCAGTACTTC. V and J are TRBV7-6 and TRBJ2-7, with no clear D. Germline CDR1 and CDR2: SGHVS and FNYEAQ. V lost 5 bases to trimming and J lost 1 base, with 6 bases between them. The CDR3 contains 12 residues.

The sample holds a few counts of this clone. The J gene is TRBJ1-1, the V gene TRBV11-3; D unresolved. Germline lookup yields CDR1 SGHNT and CDR2 YENEEA. The CDR3 length is 13 residues. V dropped 5 bases and J dropped 5 bases, with 12 bases sitting between them. This CDR3 is CASSLNSRTEAFF. The CDR3, as DNA: TGTGCCAGCAGCCTAAATAGTCGGACTGAAGCTTTCTTT.